What follows are 30 T cell receptor beta chains derived from one specimen sequenced in a study of T cells after yellow fever vaccination. TCRdb analysed the 5' RACE reads with MiXCR anew, one entry per CDR3 protein. The data show under 300,000 distinct CDR3 sequences, 6.9% seen once. Sequencing was performed on CD4+ T cells sorted from PBMCs, taken 15 days after the yellow fever booster vaccination. The receptors derive from a man aged 30 to 39 who received the YFV17D yellow fever vaccine.

This chain uses TRBV12-3 or TRBV12-4 with TRBJ1-1; no firm D call. V dropped 3 bases and J dropped 3 bases, with 8 bases sitting between them. This CDR3 spans 13 amino acids. CDR3 in amino acids: CASSLSSYTEAFF. The CDR3 DNA reads as TGTGCCAGCAGTTTGAGCTCGTACACTGAAGCTTTCTTT.

This clonotype came up many times. V is TRBV3-1 and J is TRBJ2-3; D possibly corresponds to TRBD2 (5 bases). The germline V and J ends were trimmed by 1 base and 2 bases, with 10 bases remaining between them. Germline lookup yields CDR1 LGHDT and CDR2 YNNKEL (reference sequence). The CDR3 has 15 amino acids. CDR3 region: CASSQGGRPTDTQYF. CDR3 DNA sequence: TGTGCCAGCAGCCAAGGAGGGAGACCCACAGATACGCAGTATTTT.

This clonotype was observed at least ten times. The V gene is TRBV20-1, the J gene TRBJ2-3; tentatively, D is TRBD2 (6 bases). The CDR3 is 12 amino acids. The germline V and J ends were trimmed by 0 bases and 11 bases, with 12 bases remaining between them. CDR1 DFQATT and CDR2 SNEGSKA come from the germline V gene (reference sequence). CDR3 amino acids: CSARDLRTKQYF. Here the CDR3 DNA reads TGCAGTGCTAGAGATCTTCGGACTAAGCAGTATTTT.

This clonotype was picked up a small number of times. V and J are TRBV6-1 and TRBJ1-5; D is possibly TRBD1 (6 bases). V was cut by 7 bases and J by 4 bases, with 11 bases left in between. There are 13 residues in the CDR3. Per germline, CDR1 MNHNS and CDR2 SASEGT. CDR3 in amino acids: CASTRTVNQPQHF. The CDR3 DNA reads as TGTGCCAGCACCCGGACAGTGAATCAGCCCCAGCATTTT.

This clonotype was counted ten times or more. J is TRBJ1-1 and V is TRBV15, with 8 bases fitting TRBD1. The germline gives CDR1 LNHNV, CDR2 YYDKDF (reference sequence). The CDR3 consists of 12 residues. V gave up 6 bases and J gave up 3 bases; unmatched junction bases: 0. In nucleotides, the CDR3 is TGTGCCACCAGACAGGGGGACACTGAAGCTTTCTTT. Translation gives CATRQGDTEAFF.

This clonotype appeared many times. V usage is TRBV5-1 and J usage is TRBJ2-1; D is possibly TRBD2 (6 bases). V dropped 2 bases and J dropped 0 bases, with 15 bases sitting between them. There are 17 residues in the CDR3. Germline assignment: CDR1 SGHRS and CDR2 YFSETQ. CDR3 nucleotide sequence: TGCGCCAGCAGCTTCGCGGCGGCGGGGAGCTCCTACAATGAGCAGTTCTTC. This gives the protein CASSFAAAGSSYNEQFF.

This clonotype was observed at least ten times. The chain combines TRBV4-2 with TRBJ2-1; tentative D call: TRBD2 (5 bases). Germline CDR1 reads LGHNA; CDR2 reads YNFKEQ. The CDR3 is made up of 15 amino acids. V was pared by 0 bases and J by 3 bases, with 9 bases between. The CDR3, as DNA: TGTGCCAGCAGCCAAGAGGACGGGATCTACAATGAGCAGTTCTTC. Amino acids: CASSQEDGIYNEQFF.

A few counts support this clonotype. J is TRBJ2-7 and V is TRBV7-8; the D is unclear. Germline values: CDR1 SGHVS, CDR2 FQNEAQ. This CDR3 contains 15 residues. V gave up 1 base and J gave up 2 bases, with 12 bases separating them. CDR3 amino acids: CASSLGSVFPYEQYF. The CDR3 DNA follows: TGTGCCAGCAGCTTAGGTTCGGTTTTTCCCTACGAGCAGTACTTC.

The chain uses TRBV5-5 and TRBJ2-7; 12 nucleotides line up with TRBD2. The CDR3 totals 15 residues. CDR1 SGHKS and CDR2 YYEKEE come from the germline V gene (reference sequence). V trimming: 5 bases; J trimming: 6 bases; junction bases outside the gene matches: 9. The CDR3: CASSQRLAGVSEQYF. The CDR3 coding sequence is TGTGCCAGCAGTCAGAGACTAGCGGGAGTGTCCGAGCAGTACTTC.

This clonotype was seen more than once but under ten times. The V and J genes are TRBV20-1 and TRBJ2-1, with a tentative D call TRBD1 (6 bases). Germline CDR1 and CDR2: DFQATT and SNEGSKA (reference sequence). Trimming cost V 7 bases and J 4 bases, with 17 bases left between them. The CDR3 is 14 residues long. The CDR3 DNA follows: TGCAGTGTTCGGGACATCCTAACTTACAATGAGCAGTTCTTC. It translates to CSVRDILTYNEQFF.

The rearrangement uses TRBV29-1 and TRBJ2-1, with unresolved D. The CDR3 sequence is 12 residues long. V lost 2 bases and J 11 bases, leaving 13 bases between the germline ends. From germline, CDR1 is SQVTM and CDR2 ANQGSEA. The CDR3 sequence: CSVEISFRQQFF. The CDR3 DNA follows: TGCAGCGTTGAAATCTCCTTTCGGCAGCAGTTCTTC.

This clonotype showed up just a few times. The CDR3 reads CASSQTGPHSFFQPQHF. Here the CDR3 DNA reads TGTGCCAGCAGCCAGACAGGGCCCCACTCCTTTTTTCAGCCCCAGCATTTT. The chain carries TRBV7-2 and TRBJ1-5; TRBD1 aligns across 7 bases. Germline CDR1 and CDR2: SGHTA and FQGNSA. The ends lost 5 bases at V and 6 bases at J; junction bases unmatched: 16. This CDR3 spans 17 amino acids.

The rearrangement joins TRBV6-5 to TRBJ1-1; D call uncertain. Trimming shortened V by 7 bases and J by 1 base, and 10 bases separated the two germline ends. CDR1 and CDR2 (germline): MNHEY, SVGAGI. There are 13 residues in the CDR3. This CDR3 is CASKVTGNTEAFF. The CDR3 nucleotides read TGTGCCAGCAAAGTTACTGGGAACACTGAAGCTTTCTTT.

Only a few counts were recorded for this clonotype. V is TRBV6-6 and J is TRBJ1-2; no clear D gene. The germline V and J ends were trimmed by 2 bases and 2 bases, with 3 bases remaining between them. Germline-derived CDR1 and CDR2 are MNHNY and SVGAGI (reference sequence). The CDR3 runs 12 residues. The DNA of the CDR3 is TGTGCCAGCAGTTACGGGAACTATGGCTACACCTTC. It codes for CASSYGNYGYTF.

This clonotype was seen a handful of times. The chain carries TRBV7-2 and TRBJ2-5; unclear D gene. The CDR3 is 12 amino acids. V lost 3 bases and J lost 6, with 8 bases in between. Germline CDR1 SGHTA, CDR2 FQGNSA. As DNA, the CDR3 is TGTGCCAGCAGCTTTCTTTTCAAGACCCAGTACTTC. Its protein product is CASSFLFKTQYF.

Only a few counts were recorded for this clonotype. The chain combines TRBV28 with TRBJ2-3; 12 nucleotides line up with TRBD2. With V trimmed by 5 bases and J by 8 bases, 8 bases remained unmatched. This CDR3 has 15 residues. From germline, CDR1 is MDHEN and CDR2 SYDVKM. CDR3 bases: TGTGCCAGCAGTCCCAGACTAGCGGGAGTGGGTACGCAGTATTTT. Its protein product is CASSPRLAGVGTQYF.

The chain has TRBV10-3 and TRBJ2-3; 10 positions agree with TRBD2. The CDR3 is made up of 17 amino acids. V trimming: 2 bases; J trimming: 2 bases; junction bases outside the gene matches: 7. Germline lookup yields CDR1 ENHRY and CDR2 SYGVKD. The CDR3 is CAISEGTSAIPTDTQYF. CDR3 bases: TGTGCCATCAGTGAGGGGACTAGCGCCATACCCACAGATACGCAGTATTTT.

A remark on this clonotype: At one end the junction does not follow the germline gene, possibly because of a read error. CDR3 coding DNA: TGTGCCAGCAGTTTTGAGGGTCCCAGCACAGATACGCAGTGTTTT. Amino acid sequence: CASSFEGPSTDTQCF. V gene TRBV12-3 or TRBV12-4 combines with J gene TRBJ2-3, with D perhaps TRBD2 (5 bases). The CDR3 is made up of 15 amino acids.

This clonotype was counted many times. The rearrangement joins TRBV27 to TRBJ2-5, with 9 nucleotides matching TRBD1. The CDR3 runs to 14 residues. V trimming: 5 bases; J trimming: 5 bases; junction bases outside the gene matches: 6. Germline CDR1 MNHEY, CDR2 SMNVEV (reference sequence). This chain's CDR3 is CASSLDRGWETQYF. The CDR3 bases are TGTGCCAGCAGTCTCGACAGGGGGTGGGAGACCCAGTACTTC.

About this clonotype: The junction does not match germline at one end; this may be a read error. This chain joins TRBV20-1 and TRBJ2-5; 9 positions agree with TRBD1. From germline, CDR1 is DFQATT and CDR2 SNEGSKA (reference sequence). There are 17 residues in the CDR3. CDR3 sequence: CCARQPRDRVIQETQYF. CDR3 DNA sequence: TGCTGTGCTAGACAACCCCGGGACAGGGTAATTCAAGAGACCCAGTACTTC.

This clonotype turned up a few times. The chain uses TRBV12-3 or TRBV12-4 and TRBJ2-5; D is uncertain. Trimming removed 3 bases from V and 4 bases from J, with 6 bases in between. The CDR3 has 12 residues. CDR3 nucleotide sequence: TGTGCCAGCAGTTTGAAGGTAGAGACCCAGTACTTC. As protein: CASSLKVETQYF.

This chain joins TRBV30 and TRBJ1-4, with a weak D call TRBD1 (6 bases). The CDR3 has 14 residues. Germline assignment: CDR1 GTSNPN and CDR2 SVGIG (reference sequence). V was shortened by 2 bases and J by 10 bases, with 17 bases between the two germline ends. CDR3 DNA: TGTGCCTGGAGTTACCTCACGGGGGCGGGAAAACTGTTTTTT. Translated: CAWSYLTGAGKLFF.

This clonotype was observed many times. The V gene is TRBV18, the J gene TRBJ1-5; D is possibly TRBD1 (6 bases). Germline CDR1 and CDR2: KGHSH and LQKENI. Trimming removed 3 bases at V and 4 bases at J, with 16 bases between. The length of the CDR3 is 16 residues. CDR3 DNA sequence: TGTGCCAGCTCACCGGCAGGGGCGGGGGGGAATCAGCCCCAGCATTTT. It encodes CASSPAGAGGNQPQHF. Full variable domain (missing parts from reference TRBV18 and TRBJ1-5): NAGVMQNPRHLVRRRGQEARLRCSPMKGHSHVYWYRQLPEEGLKFMVYLQKENIIDESGMPKERFSAEFPKEGPSILRIQQVVRGDSAAYFCASSPAGAGGNQPQHFGDGTRLSIL.

The chain combines TRBV6-2 or TRBV6-3 with TRBJ2-7; 7 nucleotides match TRBD2. The CDR3 is 17 residues long. Germline V lookup: CDR1 MNHEY, CDR2 SVGEGT. Trimming took 1 base from V and 7 from J; bases not matched to a gene: 16. CDR3 residues: CASSYYDGRPLGGEQYF. The CDR3 bases are TGTGCCAGCAGTTACTATGACGGGAGGCCCTTGGGGGGTGAGCAGTACTTC.

This clonotype showed up just a few times. The chain links TRBV6-1 to TRBJ2-3, with unresolved D. CDR1 and CDR2 from the germline V gene are MNHNS and SASEGT. The V end lost 7 bases, the J end lost 2 bases, and 13 bases lay between the germline ends. The CDR3 is made up of 14 amino acids. The CDR3 region is CASTYTASTDTQYF. The CDR3 region has the DNA TGTGCCAGCACCTACACTGCTTCCACAGATACGCAGTATTTT.

The sample holds a few counts of this clonotype. The chain recombines TRBV12-3 or TRBV12-4 with TRBJ2-3; a possible D gene is TRBD2 (6 bases). V was clipped by 3 bases and J by 2 bases, with 12 bases between them. CDR3 length equals 15 residues. The CDR3 coding sequence is TGTGCCAGCAGTTTTCTCGGAGGGGCCACAGATACGCAGTATTTT. This gives the protein CASSFLGGATDTQYF.

This clonotype was seen a handful of times. V gene TRBV6-5 combines with J gene TRBJ1-5, with D unclear. V was pared by 4 bases and J by 0 bases, with 10 bases between. Germline V gives CDR1 MNHEY, CDR2 SVGAGI. The CDR3 contains 15 residues. The CDR3, as DNA: TGTGCCAGCAGTTCGACACGTTATAGCAATCAGCCCCAGCATTTT. Amino acids: CASSSTRYSNQPQHF.

This clonotype turned up a few times. The V call is TRBV27, the J call TRBJ2-1; 9 positions agree with TRBD2. J gave up 4 bases and V 1 base, and 5 bases lay outside the gene matches. This CDR3 has 16 amino acids. Germline V CDR1 and CDR2: MNHEY, SMNVEV (reference sequence). CDR3 in DNA: TGTGCCAGCAGTTTATTAACTAGCGGGTTTTACAATGAGCAGTTCTTC. Translated: CASSLLTSGFYNEQFF.

The CDR3 spells CASSTQGFTEAFF. CDR3 in DNA: TGTGCCAGCAGTACGCAGGGTTTCACTGAAGCTTTCTTT. The chain combines TRBV25-1 with TRBJ1-1; tentative D call: TRBD1 (5 bases). Per the germline V gene, CDR1 is MGHDK and CDR2 is SYGVNS. The CDR3 totals 13 residues. The ends were cut back, 5 bases at V and 4 bases at J, with 11 bases in the middle.

This clonotype appeared a few times. The J gene is TRBJ1-2, the V gene TRBV29-1, with D perhaps TRBD1 (6 bases). This CDR3 has 13 amino acids. The V and J ends lost 0 bases and 8 bases respectively, with 13 bases between them. Germline lookup yields CDR1 SQVTM and CDR2 ANQGSEA. This CDR3 reads CSVEDFRGRGYTF. DNA of the CDR3: TGCAGCGTTGAAGATTTTCGGGGGCGAGGCTACACCTTC. Variable domain in full (rest from reference TRBV29-1 and TRBJ1-2): SAVISQKPSRDICQRGTSLTIQCQVDSQVTMMFWYRQQPGQSLTLIATANQGSEATYESGFVIDKFPISRPNLTFSTLTVSNMSPEDSSIYLCSVEDFRGRGYTFGSGTRLTVV.